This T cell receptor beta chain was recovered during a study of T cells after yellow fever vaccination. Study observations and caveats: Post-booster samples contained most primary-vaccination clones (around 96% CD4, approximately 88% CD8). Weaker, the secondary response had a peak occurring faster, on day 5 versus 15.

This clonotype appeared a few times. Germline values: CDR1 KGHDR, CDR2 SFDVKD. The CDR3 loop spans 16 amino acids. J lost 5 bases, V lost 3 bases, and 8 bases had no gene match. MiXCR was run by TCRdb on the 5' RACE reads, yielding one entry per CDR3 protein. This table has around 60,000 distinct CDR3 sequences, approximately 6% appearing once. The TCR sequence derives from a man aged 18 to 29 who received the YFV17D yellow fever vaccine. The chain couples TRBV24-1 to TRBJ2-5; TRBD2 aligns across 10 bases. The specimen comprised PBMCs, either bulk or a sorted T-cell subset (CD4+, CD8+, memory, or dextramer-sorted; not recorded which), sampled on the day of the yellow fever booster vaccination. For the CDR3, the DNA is TGTGCCACCAGTGATCCCACCGGGACTAGCGCGGAGACCCAGTACTTC. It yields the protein CATSDPTGTSAETQYF.